Listed below are T cell receptor beta chains from one sample, sequenced in a study of cytomegalovirus exposure and HLA in healthy donors. Profiled with immunoSEQ multiplex PCR; TCRdb holds only in-frame clones, not every one. The table lists about 220,000 clones, over 80% of them singletons. Input material: PBMCs. All receptors come from a woman aged 25 to 39 in good health and CMV-seropositive. Each CDR3 is given with its conserved first and last residue. The D gene is left open where the match is weak.

.	TRBV27	CASSALPGVRETQYF
.	TRBV6-6	CASRRRQISNQPQHF
TRBD2	TRBV4-1	CASSREAGFTYEQYF
.	TRBV9	CASSEVGPGNTIYF
.	TRBV6-1	CASSEWGSYNEQFF
.	TRBV30	CAWRAFGNTQYF
.	TRBV7-9	CASSFGPSNTEAFF
TRBD2	TRBV11-2	CASSLAGLAANEQFF
.	TRBV10-3	CAISEGAGYQPQHF
.	TRBV6-5	CASSYSGVEEKLFF
.	TRBV6-6	CASSYGGIEAFF
.	TRBV13	CASSFTGELFF
.	TRBV27	CASSLTGNTEAFF
.	TRBV7-9	CASSSRDERYEQYF
TRBD1	TRBV4-1	CASSQGDRLDYGYTF
.	TRBV7-6	CASTRTGELFF
.	TRBV30	CAWSGQSNQPQHF
.	TRBV10-3	CAISESETAGTGELFF
.	TRBV7-6	CASSLGYGGRAVNTEAFF
.	TRBV29-1	CSVDVGDYGYTF
.	TRBV28	CASSRISGNYGYTF
.	TRBV2	CASSITEAFF
.	TRBV15	CATSRSVEGEQFF
.	TRBV27	CASSFLDSMPGYTF
.	TRBV5-4	CASSLGDTISYEQYF
.	TRBV12-5	CASGPGPYEQYF
.	TRBV2	CASGQGSTNEKLFF
.	TRBV18	CASSPLGISASYEQYF
.	TRBV29-1	CSVEEGQLEKLFF
.	TRBV28	CASSSTSGTEQYF
.	TRBV10-3	CAISDVGEQYF
TRBD2	TRBV5-1	CASQRRGGGLYEQYF
TRBD2	TRBV30	CAWSAIELAGEVTDTQYF
TRBD1	TRBV5-1	CASSLAGRGLPGELFF
TRBD1	TRBV7-8	CASSDRGSYEQYF
TRBD1	TRBV7-2	CASSSTGVGYGYTF
.	TRBV18	CASSPPGRGLSTEAFF
TRBD1	TRBV28	CASSGAGTGIPNEQFF
TRBD1	TRBV6-5	CASSSRQGADYGYTF
TRBD2	TRBV7-6	CASSLTAGGDYEQYF
.	TRBV6-1	CASSEPQELNTEAFF
TRBD1	TRBV11-1	CASSPSGLTGGLLYNEQFF
.	TRBV29-1	CSVAPSSTYNEQFF
.	TRBV6-5	CASRGRTSGANVLTF
TRBD2	TRBV10-3	CAISDWLAGEREQYF
TRBD1	TRBV27	CASSTGQAVQYF
.	TRBV7-2	CASSSRSEGGYTF
.	TRBV9	CASSPQRGRTYNEQFF
.	TRBV9	CASSAVRDSGNTIYF
TRBD2	TRBV19	CASSIASGRFYEQYF
.	TRBV4-1	CASSQQDTGELFF
.	TRBV13	CASSSRSSYEQYF